These T cell receptor beta chains were read from a single sample in a study of vaccination and CD4 T cells after COVID-19. TCRdb analysed the PCR reads with MiXCR anew, one entry per CDR3 protein. The table shows 13,000 or so distinct CDR3 sequences, with roughly two thirds occurring only once. No antigen has been assigned to these receptors. The specimen sequenced was CD4+ T cells from blood, cultured in vitro. These receptors came from a human donor who had recovered from COVID-19. The conserved cysteine and the conserved F or W are not part of the CDR3 here. The order of the fields is V gene, CDR3 protein.

TRBV30 | AWSAGQGARETQY
TRBV4-1 | ASSGTHGELF
TRBV20-1 | SGSKWMTPEVTEAF
TRBV19 | ASSRGTVYGYT
TRBV2 | ASSEDVAPDTQY
TRBV19 | ASSTGTGISRYT
TRBV6-5 | ASSYSSTFAGAF
TRBV4-2 | ASSHPNRGTTRTDTQY
TRBV6-1 | ASSPQSYSSYEQY
TRBV20-1 | SAGDFQETQY
TRBV6-1 | ASSGRETQY
TRBV20-1 | SAREAHANTGELF
TRBV20-1 | SARERGTEAF
TRBV18 | ASSPKEDTEAF
TRBV7-2 | ASSSPGQGTQAF
TRBV9 | ASSPIRRKGTEAF